A single sample is the source of the 7 T cell receptor beta chains below, sequenced in a study of cytomegalovirus exposure and HLA in healthy donors. PCR amplification relied on 60 Vbeta primers (plus 13 Jbeta primers). Sequencing was performed with immunoSEQ multiplex PCR; in TCRdb, only in-frame clones are kept and a portion is missing. This repertoire includes 60,000 to 75,000 clones. The sample was PBMCs. These receptors originate from a young woman in good health and CMV-seronegative.

The rearrangement joins TRBV5-4 to TRBJ2-7, with 7 bases identical to TRBD2. V shed 0 bases, J shed 2 bases, and the junction held 11 bases outside the gene matches. CDR3 length: 17 amino acids. The germline V gene encodes CDR1 SGHNT and CDR2 YYREEE (reference sequence). The CDR3 reads CASSLGWGGGSPYEQYF. The CDR3 coding sequence is TGTGCCAGCAGCTTGGGGTGGGGCGGGGGTTCCCCCTACGAGCAGTACTTC.

The chain couples TRBV29-1 to TRBJ2-3; D might be TRBD2 (5 bases). Looked up from germline, CDR1 is SQVTM and CDR2 is ANQGSEA. This CDR3 contains 12 residues. V lost 4 bases to trimming and J lost 0 bases, with 5 bases between them. CDR3 in DNA: TGCAGCGTTGCGGGGAGCACAGATACGCAGTATTTT. Residues: CSVAGSTDTQYF.

The J gene is TRBJ1-2, the V gene TRBV10-3; D not certain. In germline, CDR1 is ENHRY, CDR2 SYGVKD. The CDR3 runs 13 residues. Trimming pared 4 bases from V and 4 bases from J, leaving 10 bases between. DNA of the CDR3: TGTGCCATCAGTGCGGGAGGGAGCTATGGCTACACCTTC. Its translation is CAISAGGSYGYTF.

The chain has TRBV28 and TRBJ2-7; 10 nucleotides line up with TRBD1. The CDR3 is 14 residues long. Trimming removed 4 bases from V and 3 bases from J; junction bases left unmatched: 3. The V gene's germline CDR1 is MDHEN and CDR2 SYDVKM. CDR3 DNA sequence: TGTGCCAGCAGTTATGACAGGGGGCTCTACGAGCAGTACTTC. As protein: CASSYDRGLYEQYF.

V and J are TRBV9 and TRBJ2-3; TRBD2 agrees at 9 bases. The CDR3 extends over 16 amino acids. Germline-derived CDR1 and CDR2 are SGDLS and YYNGEE. With V trimmed by 3 bases and J by 9 bases, 14 bases remained unmatched. This CDR3 reads CASSAPSGDRTGTQYF. CDR3 nucleotides: TGTGCCAGCAGCGCGCCTAGCGGGGACCGCACAGGGACGCAGTATTTT. The whole variable domain, remainder taken from reference TRBV9 and TRBJ2-3, is DSGVTQTPKHLITATGQRVTLRCSPRSGDLSVYWYQQSLDQGLQFLIQYYNGEERAKGNILERFSAQQFPDLHSELNLSSLELGDSALYFCASSAPSGDRTGTQYFGPGTRLTVL.

The chain couples TRBV9 to TRBJ1-1; 9 positions match TRBD1. This CDR3 comprises 15 residues. CDR1 and CDR2 (germline): SGDLS, YYNGEE. V shed 3 bases, J shed 1 base, and the junction held 4 bases outside the gene matches. CDR3 coding DNA: TGTGCCAGCAGCGACCCGGGACAGGGGAACACTGAAGCTTTCTTT. Protein: CASSDPGQGNTEAFF. Filled out from reference TRBV9 and TRBJ1-1, the complete variable domain reads DSGVTQTPKHLITATGQRVTLRCSPRSGDLSVYWYQQSLDQGLQFLIQYYNGEERAKGNILERFSAQQFPDLHSELNLSSLELGDSALYFCASSDPGQGNTEAFFGQGTRLTVV.

This chain connects TRBV29-1 to TRBJ2-7; possibly TRBD1 for D (6 bases). This CDR3 has 14 amino acids. CDR1 and CDR2 from the germline V gene are SQVTM and ANQGSEA. V dropped 4 bases and J dropped 0 bases, with 13 bases sitting between them. DNA for the CDR3: TGCAGCGTTGGACGGACAGTTTCCTCCTACGAGCAGTACTTC. As protein: CSVGRTVSSYEQYF.